Each of the 26 T cell receptor beta chains below was sequenced from the same sample in a study of T cell repertoires in cytomegalovirus infection (dated by TCRdb to about 2019). What the treatment or condition label conveys for this sample: in vitro stimulation with specific CMV peptide epitopes to enrich CMV-specific T cells. These receptors have no known antigen. TCRdb shows the sequencer as Illumina HiSeq 1500. Using fastp at Q25 and MiXCR, TCRdb reprocessed the public reads and kept productive beta chains. Here each entry gathers all rows of one CDR3 protein and keeps the most common genes and DNA. The sample table holds about 700,000 distinct CDR3 sequences, of which around 30% were seen once. In total, the top ten clones hold roughly 20% of the sample. This sample comprised cultured PBMCs, obtained from culture after CMV antigen stimulation. The receptors originated from a human donor in good health (CMV status not recorded). Some clones in this sample may be carry-over from other donors' samples.

In its sample, this clonotype was seen many times. This sequence joins TRBV6-5 and TRBJ1-5, with no clear D. The length of the CDR3 is 13 residues. Germline V gives CDR1 MNHEY, CDR2 SVGAGI. V shed 3 bases and J shed 1 base, with 4 bases lying between them. The CDR3 DNA is TGTGCCAGCAGTTATGACAGCAATCAGCCCCAGCATTTT. Translation gives CASSYDSNQPQHF.

This chain links TRBV2 with TRBJ1-1; no definite D call. CDR3 size: 13 residues. Per germline, CDR1 SNHLY and CDR2 FYNNEI. Trimming removed 7 bases from V and 1 base from J, with 10 bases in between. In DNA, the CDR3 is TGTGCCAGCATATACGGGAAGAACACTGAAGCTTTCTTT. It translates to CASIYGKNTEAFF.

A few counts support this clonotype. The chain combines TRBV11-2 with TRBJ2-3; D is possibly TRBD2 (6 bases). This CDR3 has 16 residues. Germline CDR1 and CDR2: SGHAT and FQNNGV. The ends were cut back, 5 bases at V and 6 bases at J, with 21 bases in the middle. The CDR3 bases are TGTGCCAGCAGCACTCACCGGGGACTGGGTGGGGATACGCAGTATTTT. Translating it yields CASSTHRGLGGDTQYF.

This clonotype came up a few times. The gene calls are TRBV11-1 and TRBJ2-7; D may be TRBD2 (5 bases). The V end was cut by 5 bases, the J end by 7 bases, with 15 bases between. Germline V gene sequence: CDR1 SGHAT, CDR2 FQDESV (reference sequence). The CDR3 spans 13 residues. The CDR3 loop is CASSPKVGREQYF. As DNA, the CDR3 is TGTGCCAGCAGCCCAAAAGTGGGGAGAGAGCAGTACTTC.

This clonotype has a count of ten or more. V gene TRBV7-2 combines with J gene TRBJ2-3, with D tentatively TRBD2 (7 bases). Trimming cost V 3 bases and J 4 bases, with 11 bases left between them. CDR3 length equals 14 residues. From germline, CDR1 is SGHTA and CDR2 FQGNSA. As DNA, the CDR3 is TGTGCCAGCAGCTTGGGGGGGGGCGCAGATACGCAGTATTTT. Its translation: CASSLGGGADTQYF.

This clonotype showed up many times. The genes are TRBV7-2 and TRBJ2-7, with D perhaps given as TRBD1 or TRBD2 (6 bases each). With 6 bases removed from V and 3 bases from J, the gap between germline ends came to 18 bases. Germline CDR1 SGHTA, CDR2 FQGNSA. The CDR3 is 15 residues long. CDR3 protein: CASRPGGRFLYEQYF. DNA for the CDR3: TGTGCCAGCAGGCCCGGGGGCCGGTTCCTCTACGAGCAGTACTTC.

V usage is TRBV4-1 and J usage is TRBJ1-2; weak D call: TRBD1 (5 bases). V was shortened by 1 base and J by 7 bases, with 10 bases between the two germline ends. CDR3 size: 13 residues. Germline loops: CDR1 MGHRA, CDR2 YSYEKL. The CDR3, as DNA: TGCGCCAGCAGCCAAGCTGACAGCATTGGCTACACCTTC. It specifies CASSQADSIGYTF.

The V and J genes are TRBV4-2 and TRBJ2-1; a possible D gene is TRBD2 (6 bases). Germline V gene lookup returns CDR1 LGHNA and CDR2 YNFKEQ. Trimming took 3 bases from V and 5 from J, leaving 17 bases between them. CDR3 length equals 16 residues. CDR3 DNA: TGTGCCAGCAGCCAGTTACCGGGAGTGGTCAACAATGAGCAGTTCTTC. Amino acids: CASSQLPGVVNNEQFF.

This clonotype has a handful of counts. The rearrangement joins TRBV4-1 to TRBJ1-1; D is possibly TRBD1 (5 bases). The V end lost 1 base, the J end lost 1 base, and 10 bases lay between the germline ends. Germline V gene lookup returns CDR1 MGHRA and CDR2 YSYEKL. The CDR3 sequence is 15 residues long. For the CDR3, the DNA is TGCGCCAGCAGCCAAGGGTCGCAGGGGAACACTGAAGCTTTCTTT. Its protein product is CASSQGSQGNTEAFF.

The rearrangement uses TRBV7-6 and TRBJ1-6, with D unclear. V was shortened by 1 base and J by 7 bases, with 8 bases between the two germline ends. The CDR3 loop spans 14 amino acids. Germline-derived CDR1 and CDR2 are SGHVS and FNYEAQ. The chain's CDR3 is CASSLGESNSPLHF. CDR3 sequence (DNA): TGTGCCAGCAGCTTAGGGGAGTCGAATTCACCCCTCCACTTT.

The chain links TRBV12-3 or TRBV12-4 to TRBJ2-1; D not resolved. With 3 bases removed from V and 9 bases from J, the gap between germline ends came to 9 bases. The CDR3 covers 12 residues. CDR3 in DNA: TGTGCCAGCAGTTTCGGCGTGGGTGAGCAGTTCTTC. Translating gives CASSFGVGEQFF.

This clonotype has just one count. The CDR3 loop reads CSARGQGRSGTADYGYTF. The CDR3 DNA is TGCAGTGCTAGAGGACAAGGGAGATCGGGGACAGCTGACTATGGCTACACCTTC. This chain joins TRBV20-1 and TRBJ1-2; 7 bases are shared with TRBD1. The length of the CDR3 is 18 residues. From germline, CDR1 is DFQATT and CDR2 SNEGSKA (reference sequence). The junction had 17 bases not matched to a gene; V was cut back by 1 base and J by 3 bases.

This clonotype occurred many times. This chain uses TRBV7-8 with TRBJ2-7; D ambiguous. The CDR3 runs to 11 residues. Trimming cost V 2 bases and J 5 bases, with 4 bases left between them. Germline lookup yields CDR1 SGHVS and CDR2 FQNEAQ. CDR3 sequence reads: CASSLYNEQYF. CDR3 coding DNA: TGTGCCAGCAGCTTATATAACGAGCAGTACTTC.

This clonotype was counted a few times. The chain links TRBV28 to TRBJ2-7; D is undetermined. V was trimmed by 6 bases and J by 8 bases, leaving 11 bases between them. CDR1 and CDR2 (germline): MDHEN, SYDVKM. This CDR3 region has 11 residues. The DNA of the CDR3 is TGTGCCAGCAGGGGCCCTCTCAAGCAGTACTTC. Its protein is CASRGPLKQYF.

There are a few counts of this clonotype. The CDR3 is CATGSARQEQYF. The CDR3 DNA reads as TGTGCCACCGGTAGCGCCCGGCAGGAGCAGTACTTC. This chain uses TRBV6-5 with TRBJ2-7; D is possibly TRBD2 (5 bases). Germline V gene lookup returns CDR1 MNHEY and CDR2 SVGAGI. The CDR3 spans 12 residues. The V end lost 10 bases, the J end lost 7 bases, and 17 bases lay between the germline ends.

Written as DNA, the CDR3 is TGCGCCAGCAGCCCCGTGGGTGGCTCGGCTATCCAGCCCCAGCATTTT. Protein sequence: CASSPVGGSAIQPQHF. The V call is TRBV4-1, the J call TRBJ1-5; no firm D call. The CDR3 has 16 residues. CDR1 MGHRA and CDR2 YSYEKL come from the germline V gene. Trimming removed 4 bases at V and 7 bases at J, with 20 bases between.

The gene calls are TRBV28 and TRBJ2-7; D perhaps matches TRBD1 (6 bases). CDR1 and CDR2 (germline): MDHEN, SYDVKM. The V end was cut by 6 bases, the J end by 1 base, with 16 bases between. This CDR3 is 15 amino acids long. CDR3: CASRLNREKSYEQYF. The CDR3 DNA reads TGTGCCAGCAGACTTAACAGGGAGAAATCCTACGAGCAGTACTTC.

This clonotype was seen ten or more times. One end of the junction is discordant with germline, which a read error may explain. The chain couples TRBV7-2 to TRBJ1-1; TRBD1 is a possible D gene (6 bases). Germline CDR1 is SGHTA and CDR2 is FQGNSA. This CDR3 contains 11 residues. This CDR3 is CASSRGGTRDF. The DNA for the CDR3 is TGTGCCAGCAGCCGGGGGGGGACACGGGACTTT.

The rearrangement links TRBV14 to TRBJ2-1; no definite D call. Between the trimmed V and J ends, which lost 4 bases and 7 bases, there was a span of 14 bases. The V gene's germline CDR1 is SGHDN and CDR2 FVKESK. The CDR3 is made up of 14 amino acids. The CDR3 protein is CASSRRSLGNEQFF. CDR3 in DNA: TGTGCCAGCAGCCGCCGGTCACTCGGAAATGAGCAGTTCTTC.

V is TRBV7-6 and J is TRBJ2-7, with D hard to call. This CDR3 spans 12 amino acids. V lost 6 bases and J 6 bases, leaving 12 bases between the germline ends. CDR1 is SGHVS, CDR2 FNYEAQ, per germline. The CDR3 sequence is CASRKGNGEQYF. The CDR3 nucleotides are TGTGCCAGCAGGAAAGGGAACGGCGAGCAGTACTTC.

This clonotype has more than one count but fewer than ten. The V and J genes are TRBV5-4 and TRBJ2-5; 9 positions match TRBD1. Germline V gene lookup returns CDR1 SGHNT and CDR2 YYREEE (reference sequence). Trimming took 9 bases from V and 4 from J; bases not matched to a gene: 10. This CDR3 has 14 residues. The CDR3 is CATRTGADRETQYF. For the CDR3, the DNA is TGTGCCACTAGGACAGGGGCGGATAGAGAGACCCAGTACTTC.

This clonotype was counted only a few times. The CDR3 DNA is TGTGCCAGCAGTTCCCAGGTTAGCAATCAGCCCCAGCATTTT. Amino acid sequence: CASSSQVSNQPQHF. V usage is TRBV12-3 or TRBV12-4 and J usage is TRBJ1-5, with D unclear. This CDR3 has 14 residues. Trimming left V 4 bases short and J 0 bases short, with 7 bases between.

The J gene is TRBJ1-2, the V gene TRBV10-3; D is unclear. V was cut by 10 bases and J by 4 bases, with 16 bases left in between. From germline, CDR1 is ENHRY and CDR2 SYGVKD. This CDR3 has 13 residues. CDR3 DNA sequence: TGTGCCACCGAGCCCTCCGGAAGCTATGGCTACACCTTC. Protein product: CATEPSGSYGYTF.

This chain uses TRBV2 with TRBJ2-7; 11 bases fit TRBD1. The length of the CDR3 is 11 residues. After removal of 11 bases from V and 3 bases from J, the junction contained 0 bases not matched to a gene. Germline lookup yields CDR1 SNHLY and CDR2 FYNNEI. Here the CDR3 reads CAGTGGYEQYF. CDR3 DNA sequence: TGTGCCGGGACAGGGGGCTACGAGCAGTACTTC.

This chain links TRBV7-2 with TRBJ1-2, with 9 bases aligning to TRBD1. V lost 4 bases and J lost 1; bases outside the gene matches: 10. This CDR3 has 17 amino acids. Germline CDR1 is SGHTA and CDR2 is FQGNSA. The CDR3 region is CASSSYGQGRFNYGYTF. CDR3 DNA: TGTGCCAGCAGCTCATACGGACAGGGGCGATTTAACTATGGCTACACCTTC. Combining the CDR3 with reference TRBV7-2 and TRBJ1-2 gives the whole variable domain GAGVSQSPSNKVTEKGKDVELRCDPISGHTALYWYRQSLGQGLEFLIYFQGNSAPDKSGLPSDRFSAERTGGSVSTLTIQRTQQEDSAVYLCASSSYGQGRFNYGYTFGSGTRLTVV.

V is TRBV4-1 and J is TRBJ1-5; D not resolved. CDR3 length equals 16 residues. V lost 1 base to trimming and J lost 5 bases, with 15 bases between them. Looked up from germline, CDR1 is MGHRA and CDR2 is YSYEKL. Here the CDR3 DNA reads TGCGCCAGCAGCCAAGGGTCTCCTGTCGGCGATCAGCCCCAGCATTTT. Translation: CASSQGSPVGDQPQHF.